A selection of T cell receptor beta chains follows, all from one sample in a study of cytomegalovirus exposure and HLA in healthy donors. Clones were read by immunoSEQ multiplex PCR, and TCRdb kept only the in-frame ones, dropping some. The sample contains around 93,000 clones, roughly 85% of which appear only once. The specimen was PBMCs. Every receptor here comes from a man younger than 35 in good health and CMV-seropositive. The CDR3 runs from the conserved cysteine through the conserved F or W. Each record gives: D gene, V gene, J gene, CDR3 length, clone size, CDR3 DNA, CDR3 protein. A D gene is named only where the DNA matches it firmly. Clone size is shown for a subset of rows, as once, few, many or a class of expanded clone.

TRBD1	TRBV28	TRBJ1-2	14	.	TGTGCCAGCAGACGGACAGGGGGCGCGTTAGGCTACACCTTC	CASRRTGGALGYTF
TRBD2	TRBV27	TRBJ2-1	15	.	TGTGCCAGCAATTGGCGGACTAGCGGGGGCAATGAGCAGTTCTTC	CASNWRTSGGNEQFF
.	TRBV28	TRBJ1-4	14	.	TGTGCCAGCAGTTTATTGGAGCCTAATGAAAAACTGTTTTTT	CASSLLEPNEKLFF
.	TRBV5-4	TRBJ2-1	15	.	TGTGCCAGCAGGCCCCCGGGGGGCAGCTACAATGAGCAGTTCTTC	CASRPPGGSYNEQFF
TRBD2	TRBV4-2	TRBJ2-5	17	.	TGTGCCAGCAGCCAAGATTGGCGAGCGGGAGTTGGAGAGACCCAGTACTTC	CASSQDWRAGVGETQYF
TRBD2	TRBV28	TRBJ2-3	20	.	TGTGCCAGCAGTTTCCGACTAGCGGGAGGGCCACATATCGAGACAGATACGCAGTATTTT	CASSFRLAGGPHIETDTQYF
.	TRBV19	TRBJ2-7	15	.	TGTGCCAGTAGTCCCGAACGGGGTCGGTCCTACGAGCAGTACTTC	CASSPERGRSYEQYF
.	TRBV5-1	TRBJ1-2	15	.	TGCGCCAGCAGCCTGTCGGACGGGGGGAATAATGGCTACACCTTC	CASSLSDGGNNGYTF
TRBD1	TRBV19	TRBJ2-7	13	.	TGTGCCAGTAGTATGGGACAGTCCTACGAGCAGTACTTC	CASSMGQSYEQYF
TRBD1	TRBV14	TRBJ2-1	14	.	TGTGCCAGCAGCCCCTGGACAGGGCGCAATGAGCAGTTCTTC	CASSPWTGRNEQFF
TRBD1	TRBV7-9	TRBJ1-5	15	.	TGTGCCAGCAGCCGGTCGTCAGGGGGCTCTCAGCCCCAGCATTTT	CASSRSSGGSQPQHF
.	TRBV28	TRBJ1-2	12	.	TGTGCCAGCAGTTTACAGGGGTATGGCTACACCTTC	CASSLQGYGYTF
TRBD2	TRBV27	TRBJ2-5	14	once	TGTGCCAGCAGTTCGGACGGGAGGGGGGAGACCCAGTACTTC	CASSSDGRGETQYF
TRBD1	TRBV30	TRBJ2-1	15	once	TGTGCCTGGAGTGTCAGGGGGACAGGAGGGAATGAGCAGTTCTTC	CAWSVRGTGGNEQFF
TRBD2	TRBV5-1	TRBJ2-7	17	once	TGCGCCAGCAGCTTAGACCCTGGGACTAGGATCCCCTACGAGCAGTACTTC	CASSLDPGTRIPYEQYF
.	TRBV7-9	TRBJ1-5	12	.	TGTGCCAGCAGCTTAGGAGGGCAGCCCCAGCATTTT	CASSLGGQPQHF
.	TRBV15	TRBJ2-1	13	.	TGTGCCACCAGCAGTGGGCGGAGCGGTGAGCAGTTCTTC	CATSSGRSGEQFF
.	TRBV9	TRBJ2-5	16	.	TGTGCCAGCAGCCGCCGGGACTCCACGTACCAAGAGACCCAGTACTTC	CASSRRDSTYQETQYF
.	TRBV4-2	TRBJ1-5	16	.	TGTGCCAGCAGCCAAGATACCGGGGGGGAATATCAGCCCCAGCATTTT	CASSQDTGGEYQPQHF
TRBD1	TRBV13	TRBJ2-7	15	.	TGTGCCAGCAGCTTAGGCCACAGGGGGCCCTACGAGCAGTACTTC	CASSLGHRGPYEQYF
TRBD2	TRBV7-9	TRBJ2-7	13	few	TGTGCCAGCAGCTTAGATTTTGCGGCGGGAGAGTACTTC	CASSLDFAAGEYF
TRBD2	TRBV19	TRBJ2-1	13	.	TGTGCCAGTGGGCCGGGACTAGCAGTAAATCCGTTCTTC	CASGPGLAVNPFF
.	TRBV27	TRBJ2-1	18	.	TGTGCCAGCAGTTTATCGACCGGGACTTCTAGGTCCTACAATGAGCAGTTCTTC	CASSLSTGTSRSYNEQFF
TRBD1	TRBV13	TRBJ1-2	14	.	TGTGCCAGCAGCTTGGGACAGTTTCCCTATGGCTACACCTTC	CASSLGQFPYGYTF
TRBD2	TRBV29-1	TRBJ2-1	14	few	TGCAGCGTTGACGGGGGGGCCACGATTAATGAGCAGTTCTTC	CSVDGGATINEQFF
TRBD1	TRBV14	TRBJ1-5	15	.	TGTGCCAGCAGCCAAGACAAAACAGGGGATCAGCCCCAGCATTTT	CASSQDKTGDQPQHF
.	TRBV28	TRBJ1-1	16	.	TGTGCCAGCAGTCTGTGGACAGCTCCTCTCAACACTGAAGCTTTCTTT	CASSLWTAPLNTEAFF
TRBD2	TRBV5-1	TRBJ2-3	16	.	TGCGCCAGCGGATTAAGCGGGATGGTAAACACAGATACGCAGTATTTT	CASGLSGMVNTDTQYF
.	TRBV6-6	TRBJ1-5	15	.	TGTGCCAGCAGTTACTCACGACAGCAACATCAGCCCCAGCATTTT	CASSYSRQQHQPQHF
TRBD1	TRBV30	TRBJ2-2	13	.	TGTGCCTGGGGCCCAGGGGGCACCGGGGAGCTGTTTTTT	CAWGPGGTGELFF
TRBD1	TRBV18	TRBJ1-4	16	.	TGTGCCAGCTCACCGGACGGACAGGCCGATAATGAAAAACTGTTTTTT	CASSPDGQADNEKLFF
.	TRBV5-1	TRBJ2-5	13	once	TGCGCCAGCAGCCCTCAGTACCAAGAGACCCAGTACTTC	CASSPQYQETQYF
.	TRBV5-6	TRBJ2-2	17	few	TGTGCCAGCAGCCGTTCGGGACTCCTTGGCTACACCGGGGAGCTGTTTTTT	CASSRSGLLGYTGELFF
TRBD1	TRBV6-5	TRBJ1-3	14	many	TGTGCCAGGAGGACAGGGGGAACTGGAAACACCATATATTTT	CARRTGGTGNTIYF
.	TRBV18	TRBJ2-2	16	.	TGTGCCAGCTCACCACAGACGAACAGGGACACCGGGGAGCTGTTTTTT	CASSPQTNRDTGELFF
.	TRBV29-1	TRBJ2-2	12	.	TGCAGCGTTCTTGGGTCGCGGGGGGAGCTGTTTTTT	CSVLGSRGELFF
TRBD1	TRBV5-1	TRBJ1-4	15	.	TGCGCCAGCAGCCATACAGGGGTGACTAATGAAAAACTGTTTTTT	CASSHTGVTNEKLFF
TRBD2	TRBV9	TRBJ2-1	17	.	TGTGCCAGCAGCGTAGGTCTAGCGGGAGTTACGGAAAATGAGCAGTTCTTC	CASSVGLAGVTENEQFF
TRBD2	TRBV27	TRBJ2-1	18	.	TGTGCCAGCAGCTTACAAGGGACTAGCGGGAGAGGGCGCAATGAGCAGTTCTTC	CASSLQGTSGRGRNEQFF
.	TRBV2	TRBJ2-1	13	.	TGTGCCAGCAGTGAAACTAGGAAGAATGAGCAGTTCTTC	CASSETRKNEQFF
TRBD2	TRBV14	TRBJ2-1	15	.	TGTGCCAGCAGCTGGCTAGCGGGAGCCGGGAATGAGCAGTTCTTC	CASSWLAGAGNEQFF
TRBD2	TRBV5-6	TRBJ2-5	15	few	TGTGCCAGCAGCTTCCCGGGAGGGAGCCAAGAGACCCAGTACTTC	CASSFPGGSQETQYF
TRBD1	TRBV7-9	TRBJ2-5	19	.	TGTGCCAGCAGCTTAGCGAAAACAAAAGCGACAGGGCTGGGGGAGACCCAGTACTTC	CASSLAKTKATGLGETQYF
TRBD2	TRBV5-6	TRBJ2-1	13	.	TGTGCCAGCGGTAGCGGGATCTACAATGAGCAGTTCTTC	CASGSGIYNEQFF